The 21 T cell receptor beta chains below all came from one sample that was sequenced in a study of blood T cells in healthy people across ages. PCR was performed a second time for about 7 to 11 cycles using a sample-barcoded 5' primer and a J-beta primer mix. Using its own MiXCR run on the 5' RACE reads, TCRdb lists one record per CDR3 protein. The sample carries some 750,000 distinct CDR3 sequences, 22% recorded once. Sequencing was done on a sample of blood. These TCRs come from a man between 65 and 85 years old in good health.

The chain combines TRBV6-2 or TRBV6-3 with TRBJ2-7; 8 positions match TRBD2. The CDR3 sequence is 16 residues long. The junction had 12 bases not matched to a gene; V was cut back by 4 bases and J by 4 bases. Per germline, CDR1 MNHEY and CDR2 SVGEGT. CDR3: CASSCIAGGVEYEQYV. The CDR3 region has the DNA TGTGCCAGCAGTTGCATCGCGGGAGGTGTAGAGTACGAGCAGTACGTC.

The rearrangement links TRBV30 to TRBJ2-2, with D perhaps matching TRBD1 or TRBD2 (5 bases each). This CDR3 comprises 14 residues. The V end was cut by 5 bases, the J end by 5 bases, with 15 bases between. CDR1 and CDR2 from the germline V gene are GTSNPN and SVGIG (reference sequence). DNA for the CDR3: TGTGCCTGGCGAGCAGAGGGGTGGACCGGGGAGCTGTTTTTT. This translates into CAWRAEGWTGELFF.

This chain uses TRBV6-2 or TRBV6-3 with TRBJ2-4, with D perhaps matching TRBD2 (5 bases). The CDR3 contains 15 residues. V dropped 6 bases and J dropped 0 bases, with 12 bases sitting between them. Germline CDR1 is MNHEY and CDR2 is SVGEGT. In DNA, the CDR3 is TGTGCCAGCAGGGACGGAGGATTAGCCAAAAACATTCAGTACTTC. Amino acids: CASRDGGLAKNIQYF.

V usage is TRBV6-5 and J usage is TRBJ2-5, with D perhaps TRBD1 or TRBD2 (5 bases each). Per the germline V gene, CDR1 is MNHEY and CDR2 is SVGAGI. CDR3 length equals 13 residues. V was trimmed by 6 bases and J by 2 bases, leaving 10 bases between them. CDR3 amino acids: CASRWDRQETQYF. CDR3 nucleotide sequence: TGTGCCAGCAGGTGGGACCGACAAGAGACCCAGTACTTC.

This clonotype was detected a few times. This chain joins TRBV28 and TRBJ2-5, with 7 bases that match TRBD1. The closer fit of TRBJ2-7 to the DNA end suggests the J call may be wrong. Germline V gives CDR1 MDHEN, CDR2 SYDVKM. The CDR3 loop spans 14 amino acids. Here the CDR3 reads CASSLDRAAYEQYF. CDR3 coding DNA: TGTGCCAGCAGTTTAGACAGGGCAGCCTACGAGCAGTACTTC.

With respect to this clonotype: A single base separates this from a much larger clone, so it may be a read error. J is TRBJ1-1 and V is TRBV5-5; no clear D. Germline V gene sequence: CDR1 SGHKS, CDR2 YYEKEE (reference sequence). Between the trimmed V and J ends, which lost 7 bases and 4 bases, there was a span of 14 bases. The CDR3 runs 13 residues. The CDR3 spells CASGRWTSTEAFF. The CDR3 DNA follows: TGTGCCAGCGGACGTTGGACGTCCACTGAAGCTTTCTTT. Full variable domain (missing parts from reference TRBV5-5 and TRBJ1-1): DAGVTQSPTHLIKTRGQQVTLRCSPISGHKSVSWYQQVLGQGPQFIFQYYEKEERGRGNFPDRFSARQFPNYSSELNVNALLLGDSALYLCASGRWTSTEAFFGQGTRLTVV.

With respect to this clonotype: Mismatch with germline at one junction end may stem from a read error. The chain couples TRBV5-1 to TRBJ1-4; 7 nucleotides line up with TRBD1. The CDR3 runs 14 residues. From germline, CDR1 is SGHRS and CDR2 YFSETQ. CDR3 in DNA: TGCGCCAGTAGCTTGGAGACAGGGAGGGAAAAACTGTTTTTT. Translating gives CASSLETGREKLFF. Complete variable domain (other parts from reference TRBV5-1 and TRBJ1-4): KAGVTQTPRYLIKTRGQQVTLSCSPISGHRSVSWYQQTPGQGLQFLFEYFSETQRNKGNFPGRFSGRQFSNSRSEMNVSTLELGDSALYLCASSLETGREKLFFGSGTQLSVL.

This clonotype was counted ten times or more. The rearrangement links TRBV13 to TRBJ1-2, with 8 bases matching TRBD1. The CDR3 totals 15 residues. Trimming took 5 bases from V and 6 from J; bases not matched to a gene: 11. Germline CDR1 reads PRHDT; CDR2 reads FYEKMQ (reference sequence). The CDR3 loop reads CASSHGTGLVHGYTF. CDR3 DNA: TGTGCCAGCAGCCACGGGACAGGATTAGTCCATGGCTACACCTTC.

The chain employs TRBV20-1 and TRBJ2-5, with D perhaps being TRBD1 or TRBD2 (6 bases each). This CDR3 spans 14 amino acids. CDR1 and CDR2 from the germline V gene are DFQATT and SNEGSKA (reference sequence). V lost 5 bases, J lost 4 bases, and 17 bases lay in between. Here the CDR3 reads CSASIPGARETQYF. CDR3 bases: TGCAGTGCTTCCATTCCGGGGGCGCGAGAGACCCAGTACTTC.

This clonotype occurred a few times. The CDR3 loop is CASSLAGSGGGYGYTF. DNA of the CDR3: TGTGCCAGCAGCTTAGCGGGTTCAGGAGGCGGCTATGGCTACACCTTC. The chain has TRBV7-9 and TRBJ1-2; D gene ambiguous. The CDR3 contains 16 residues. CDR1 is SEHNR, CDR2 FQNEAQ, per germline (reference sequence). V was clipped by 0 bases and J by 4 bases, with 15 bases between them. Based on the CDR3 plus reference TRBV7-9 and TRBJ1-2, the full variable domain is DTGVSQNPRHKITKRGQNVTFRCDPISEHNRLYWYRQTLGQGPEFLTYFQNEAQLEKSRLLSDRFSAERPKGSFSTLEIQRTEQGDSAMYLCASSLAGSGGGYGYTFGSGTRLTVV.

This clonotype occurred a few times. The rearrangement joins TRBV14 to TRBJ2-4; no definite D call. This CDR3 region has 14 residues. Germline CDR1 is SGHDN and CDR2 is FVKESK. V was trimmed by 8 bases and J by 0 bases, leaving 11 bases between them. The CDR3 DNA sequence: TGTGCCAGCGCCCCGGGCGGAGCCAAAAACATTCAGTACTTC. This codes for CASAPGGAKNIQYF. The full variable domain, with the rest looked up from reference TRBV14 and TRBJ2-4, is EAGVTQFPSHSVIEKGQTVTLRCDPISGHDNLYWYRRVMGKEIKFLLHFVKESKQDESGMPNNRFLAERTGGTYSTLKVQPAELEDSGVYFCASAPGGAKNIQYFGAGTRLSVL.

The CDR3 here is CASSLAPGQPQHF. The DNA for the CDR3 is TGTGCCAGCAGCTTGGCCCCGGGTCAGCCCCAGCATTTT. The chain links TRBV3-1 to TRBJ1-5, with D uncertain. The V end was cut by 5 bases, the J end by 6 bases, with 11 bases between. Germline V gene data show CDR1 as LGHDT and CDR2 as YNNKEL (reference sequence). There are 13 residues in the CDR3. Supplemented by reference TRBV3-1 and TRBJ1-5, the full variable domain reads DTAVSQTPKYLVTQMGNDKSIKCEQNLGHDTMYWYKQDSKKFLKIMFSYNNKELIINETVPNRFSPKSPDKAHLNLHINSLELGDSAVYFCASSLAPGQPQHFGDGTRLSIL.

This clonotype came up a few times. The chain uses TRBV11-2 and TRBJ2-3, with a possible D match to TRBD2 (6 bases). The CDR3 is 17 amino acids. V lost 3 bases and J lost 4, with 20 bases in between. Per the germline V gene, CDR1 is SGHAT and CDR2 is FQNNGV. The CDR3 DNA reads as TGTGCCAGCAGCTTCCCCTTGGGGGGAGGAGGCGCAGATACGCAGTATTTT. Amino acids: CASSFPLGGGGADTQYF.

This clonotype has ten or more counts. The chain has TRBV7-3 and TRBJ2-1; D not certain. Germline CDR1 reads SGHTA; CDR2 reads FQGTGA. The V and J ends lost 5 bases and 0 bases respectively, with 17 bases between them. The CDR3 sequence is 17 residues long. Here the CDR3 DNA reads TGTGCCAGCAGCCCGTACGGCTCGGGCAGCTCCTACAATGAGCAGTTCTTC. The encoded protein is CASSPYGSGSSYNEQFF.

The chain combines TRBV14 with TRBJ2-5; D not resolved. The germline CDR1 and CDR2 sequences are SGHDN and FVKESK. The V and J ends lost 8 bases and 0 bases respectively, with 13 bases between them. CDR3 length: 14 residues. The CDR3 reads CASRTGKYQETQYF. The DNA of the CDR3 is TGTGCCAGCCGTACTGGGAAGTACCAAGAGACCCAGTACTTC.

V is TRBV6-2 or TRBV6-3 and J is TRBJ2-4; 10 bases match TRBD2. The CDR3 contains 17 residues. The trim removed 0 bases at V and 7 bases at J, leaving 9 bases unmatched. Germline CDR1 reads MNHEY; CDR2 reads SVGEGT. The CDR3 DNA follows: TGTGCCAGCAGTTACTCAGAAATAGCGGGAGGTACTAACATTCAGTACTTC. Amino acid sequence: CASSYSEIAGGTNIQYF.

CDR3 residues: CSARDPMQTGVHQPQHF. CDR3 in DNA: TGCAGTGCTAGAGATCCGATGCAGACAGGGGTCCATCAGCCCCAGCATTTT. The chain employs TRBV20-1 and TRBJ1-5, with 8 bases that match TRBD1. Germline lookup yields CDR1 DFQATT and CDR2 SNEGSKA (reference sequence). Trimming at V came to 0 bases and at J to 5 bases, leaving 12 bases not matched to a gene. CDR3 length equals 17 residues.

In its sample, this clonotype was seen a few times. This clone may be a read error of a much larger clone one base away. This chain connects TRBV30 to TRBJ2-3, with no clear D. The J call is doubtful: the DNA matches TRBJ1-5 better. The CDR3 is 13 amino acids. The germline V gene encodes CDR1 GTSNPN and CDR2 SVGIG (reference sequence). This CDR3 reads CAWRGKGIDTQHF. In DNA, the CDR3 is TGTGCCTGGAGGGGAAAAGGGATCGATACGCAGCATTTT.

The chain has TRBV3-1 and TRBJ2-5, with a possible D match to TRBD1 (5 bases). The closer fit of TRBJ2-1 to the DNA end suggests the J call may be wrong. The germline gives CDR1 LGHDT, CDR2 YNNKEL (reference sequence). The CDR3 sequence is 16 residues long. The CDR3 is CASSPSGVVQGNEQFF. The CDR3 bases are TGTGCCAGCAGCCCCTCAGGAGTAGTCCAGGGCAATGAGCAGTTCTTC.

To note about this clonotype: The junction differs from germline at one of its ends, possibly a read error. The chain recombines TRBV12-3 or TRBV12-4 with TRBJ2-3; no clear D. This CDR3 has 13 amino acids. CDR3 region: CAGGRSSTDAQYF. CDR3 sequence (DNA): TGTGCCGGTGGGCGGAGTAGCACAGATGCGCAGTATTTC.

This chain links TRBV12-3 or TRBV12-4 with TRBJ2-5; D is possibly TRBD1 (6 bases). Judging by the DNA end, TRBJ2-7 fits better; the J call may be wrong. There are 15 residues in the CDR3. The CDR3 region has the DNA TGTGCCAGCAGACATCGTGATCAGGGGTTCAACGAGCAGTACTTC. Translating it yields CASRHRDQGFNEQYF.